This entry lists 3 T cell receptor beta chains sequenced from one sample in a study of T cell responses to AZD1222 COVID-19 vaccine. Repertoires were generated with immunoSEQ multiplex PCR, while TCRdb's copy carries only in-frame clones and drops some. The table lists 150,000 to 200,000 clones, over 90% of them singletons. The sample here was peripheral blood, taken on day 0 of AZD1222 vaccination. These receptors all come from an adult in good health.

The chain combines TRBV27 with TRBJ2-1, with D perhaps matching TRBD1 (6 bases). V shed 1 base and J shed 5 bases, with 9 bases lying between them. Germline V lookup: CDR1 MNHEY, CDR2 SMNVEV (reference sequence). This CDR3 region has 14 residues. The CDR3 sequence: CASSLLDRNNEQFF. In DNA form, the CDR3 reads TGTGCCAGCAGTTTATTGGACAGAAACAATGAGCAGTTCTTC.

Only a few counts were recorded for this clone. The J gene is TRBJ1-4, the V gene TRBV2, with D perhaps TRBD1 (5 bases). Trimming left V 5 bases short and J 7 bases short, with 14 bases between. Germline V gives CDR1 SNHLY, CDR2 FYNNEI. The CDR3 is 14 amino acids. The CDR3 nucleotides are TGTGCCAGCAGTTTGTCCCTGCAGGGTGAAAAACTGTTTTTT. Protein product: CASSLSLQGEKLFF.

The V call is TRBV15, the J call TRBJ1-1; D is uncertain. This CDR3 contains 15 residues. V was cut by 1 base and J by 0 bases, with 9 bases left in between. The germline CDR1 and CDR2 sequences are LNHNV and YYDKDF (reference sequence). This CDR3 is CATSRGRTLNTEAFF. DNA for the CDR3: TGTGCCACCAGCAGAGGTAGGACCTTGAACACTGAAGCTTTCTTT.